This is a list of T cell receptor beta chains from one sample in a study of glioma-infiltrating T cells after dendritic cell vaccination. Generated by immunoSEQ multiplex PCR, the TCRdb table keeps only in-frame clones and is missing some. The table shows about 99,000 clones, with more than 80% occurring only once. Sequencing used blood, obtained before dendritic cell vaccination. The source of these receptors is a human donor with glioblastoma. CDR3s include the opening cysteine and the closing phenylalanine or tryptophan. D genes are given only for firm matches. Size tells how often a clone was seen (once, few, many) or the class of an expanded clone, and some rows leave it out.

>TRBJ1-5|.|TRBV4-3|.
CASSQGRSKYNQPQHF
TGCGCCAGCAGCCAAGGTAGGAGTAAGTACAATCAGCCCCAGCATTTT
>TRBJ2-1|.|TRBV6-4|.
CASSDGAASYNEQFF
TGTGCCAGCAGTGACGGAGCGGCCTCCTACAATGAGCAGTTCTTC
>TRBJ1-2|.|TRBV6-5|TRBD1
CASSYSAGGLNYGYTF
TGTGCCAGCAGTTACTCCGCAGGGGGGTTGAACTATGGCTACACCTTC
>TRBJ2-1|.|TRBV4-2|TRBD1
CASSSQGTEQFF
TGTGCCAGCAGCTCACAGGGGACTGAGCAGTTCTTC
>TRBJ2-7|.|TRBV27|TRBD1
CASRGTGNSYEQYF
TGTGCCAGCAGGGGGACAGGGAACTCCTACGAGCAGTACTTC
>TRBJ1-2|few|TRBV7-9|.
CASSLGVTGLYNTF
TGTGCCAGCAGCTTAGGTGTGACAGGCCTATATAACACCTTC
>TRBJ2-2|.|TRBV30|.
CAWSVADLNTGELFF
TGTGCCTGGAGTGTAGCGGACCTCAACACCGGGGAGCTGTTTTTT
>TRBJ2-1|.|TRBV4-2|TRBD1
CASSPRDRGLNEQFF
TGTGCCAGCAGCCCCCGGGACAGGGGGCTTAATGAGCAGTTCTTC
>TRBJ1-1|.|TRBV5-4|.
CASSPPTGNTEAFF
TGTGCCAGCAGCCCCCCAACAGGGAACACTGAAGCTTTCTTT
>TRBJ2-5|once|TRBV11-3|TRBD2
CASSLGRGGAEETQYF
TGTGCCAGCAGCCTGGGGCGGGGGGGCGCAGAAGAGACCCAGTACTTC
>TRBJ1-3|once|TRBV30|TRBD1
CAWTIRTGDVSGNTIYF
TGTGCCTGGACGATCAGGACAGGGGATGTCTCTGGAAACACCATATATTTT
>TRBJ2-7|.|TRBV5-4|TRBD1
CASSGQGNEQYF
TGTGCCAGCAGCGGACAGGGGAACGAGCAGTACTTC
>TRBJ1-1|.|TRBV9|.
CASSPGGHLSLAEAFF
TGTGCCAGCAGCCCCGGGGGGCATCTCTCCCTCGCTGAAGCTTTCTTT
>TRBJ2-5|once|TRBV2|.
CASRWEKVQETQYF
TGTGCCAGCAGGTGGGAGAAGGTACAAGAGACCCAGTACTTC
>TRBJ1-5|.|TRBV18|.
CASSGSTGPGNQPQHF
TGTGCCAGCTCGGGAAGTACAGGGCCCGGCAATCAGCCCCAGCATTTT
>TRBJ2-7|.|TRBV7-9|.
CASSPGLLKRSYEQYF
TGTGCCAGCAGCCCGGGACTTCTTAAACGGTCGTACGAGCAGTACTTC
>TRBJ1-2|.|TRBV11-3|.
CASSLESGDGYTF
TGTGCCAGCAGCTTAGAATCCGGGGATGGCTACACCTTC
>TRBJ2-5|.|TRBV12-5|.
CASGLVPEMETQYF
TGTGCTAGTGGTTTGGTACCGGAGATGGAGACCCAGTACTTC
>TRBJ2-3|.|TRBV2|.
CASTERANTDTQYF
TGTGCCAGCACTGAGCGGGCGAACACAGATACGCAGTATTTT
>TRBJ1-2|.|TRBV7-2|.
CASSSTGGFDGYTF
TGTGCCAGCAGCTCGACGGGGGGATTCGATGGCTACACCTTC
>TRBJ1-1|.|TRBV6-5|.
CASSVQGRDTEAFF
TGTGCCAGCAGTGTACAGGGTAGGGACACTGAAGCTTTCTTT
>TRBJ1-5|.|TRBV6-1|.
CASKTGNQPQHF
TGTGCCAGCAAGACAGGCAATCAGCCCCAGCATTTT
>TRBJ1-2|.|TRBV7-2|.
CASRLQGNYGYTF
TGTGCCAGCAGACTCCAGGGGAACTATGGCTACACCTTC
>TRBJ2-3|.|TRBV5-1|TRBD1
CASSAETGGATDTQYF
TGCGCCAGCAGCGCAGAGACAGGGGGCGCGACAGATACGCAGTATTTT